The clone carrying this T cell receptor beta chain was counted ten times or more. The antigen is undetermined. This specimen belongs to a study of T cell repertoires in cytomegalovirus infection. Study as a whole: Both a matching HLA type and CMV infection were indicated by public TCR beta signatures.

TCRdb redid the calling of the reads with MiXCR, one entry per CDR3 protein. Here the sample spans 150,000 to 200,000 distinct CDR3 sequences, roughly a fifth being singletons. Germline V lookup: CDR1 SGHTA, CDR2 FQGNSA. V gave up 0 bases and J gave up 2 bases, with 8 bases separating them. This CDR3 is 14 amino acids long. Notes on the study in general: Carriers of CMV plus the relevant HLA were identified by cumulative public TCR beta family frequency.

The source material was PBMCs. The receptor was isolated from a human donor in good health (CMV status not recorded). Some clones in this sample may be carry-over from other donors' samples. The V and J genes are TRBV7-2 and TRBJ2-7; D possibly corresponds to TRBD2 (5 bases). The CDR3 DNA sequence: TGTGCCAGCAGCTTAGCGCGGGTCGCCTACGAGCAGTACTTC. Protein sequence: CASSLARVAYEQYF.